The 27 T cell receptor beta chains presented below share a single source sample, sequenced in a study of T-cell memory formation after mild COVID-19. TCRdb reanalysed the 5' RACE reads using MiXCR and keeps one entry per CDR3 protein. The sample yields roughly 620,000 distinct CDR3 sequences, more than 15% seen once. The material sequenced was PBMCs or a T cell subset sorted from them (not recorded which). The receptor set was obtained from an adult woman who had mild COVID-19 (a few samples of this study predate the infection). Cell type and time point are not known.

V is TRBV6-5 and J is TRBJ2-1, with TRBD2 matching over 11 bases. V was clipped by 6 bases and J by 6 bases; unmatched bases: 4. The CDR3 has 14 residues. Per germline, CDR1 MNHEY and CDR2 SVGAGI. CDR3 in amino acids: CASRIAGGINEQFF. In DNA form, the CDR3 reads TGTGCCAGCAGAATAGCGGGGGGGATCAATGAGCAGTTCTTC.

The chain carries TRBV18 and TRBJ2-1; D not resolved. From germline, CDR1 is KGHSH and CDR2 LQKENI. The CDR3 has 13 residues. The ends were cut back, 3 bases at V and 9 bases at J, with 12 bases in the middle. DNA for the CDR3: TGTGCCAGCTCACCGGGCGGCACCTCTGAGCAGTTCTTC. The encoded protein is CASSPGGTSEQFF.

This clonotype was seen ten or more times. The chain combines TRBV7-3 with TRBJ2-1, with TRBD1 as a possible D gene (5 bases). V was shortened by 2 bases and J by 0 bases, with 11 bases between the two germline ends. CDR3 length: 16 residues. Germline CDR1 reads SGHTA; CDR2 reads FQGTGA. The CDR3, as DNA: TGTGCCAGCAGCTTAGGGCAGGGTGGCTCCTACAATGAGCAGTTCTTC. This sequence encodes CASSLGQGGSYNEQFF.

This clonotype showed up just a few times. The chain uses TRBV7-2 and TRBJ2-7; tentatively, D is TRBD1 (6 bases). The CDR3 loop spans 14 amino acids. The V gene lost 5 bases and the J gene lost 2 bases, with 13 bases spanning the gap. In germline, CDR1 is SGHTA, CDR2 FQGNSA. CDR3 nucleotide sequence: TGTGCCAGCAGCAGTCCGGGACATACCTACGAGCAGTACTTC. Amino acid sequence: CASSSPGHTYEQYF.

V gene TRBV6-5 combines with J gene TRBJ1-2; 12 bases are a match to TRBD1. CDR3 length: 16 amino acids. V shed 4 bases and J 5 bases; nucleotides not matched to a gene: 8. Germline CDR1 reads MNHEY; CDR2 reads SVGAGI. CDR3 sequence reads: CASSSFRDRGPYGYTF. Written as DNA, the CDR3 is TGTGCCAGCAGTTCCTTCCGGGACAGGGGGCCATATGGCTACACCTTC.

This clonotype was seen a handful of times. V gene TRBV12-3 or TRBV12-4 combines with J gene TRBJ2-3; 8 positions match TRBD2. Unmatched junction bases numbered 5, after V lost 4 bases and J lost 5 bases. The length of the CDR3 is 14 residues. The CDR3 spells CASSYGGAGDTQYF. The CDR3 DNA reads TGTGCCAGCAGTTACGGGGGGGCCGGAGATACGCAGTATTTT.

This rearrangement joins TRBV20-1 to TRBJ2-1, with D hard to call. V gave up 8 bases and J gave up 8 bases, with 16 bases separating them. The CDR3 is made up of 12 amino acids. Germline values: CDR1 DFQATT, CDR2 SNEGSKA (reference sequence). The CDR3 loop is CSPLTRRDEQFF. The CDR3 nucleotides read TGCAGTCCCCTAACCCGACGGGATGAGCAGTTCTTC.

The V and J genes are TRBV19 and TRBJ1-2, with TRBD1 matching 7 bases. V shed 4 bases and J 0 bases; nucleotides not matched to a gene: 5. From germline, CDR1 is LNHDA and CDR2 SQIVND (reference sequence). CDR3 length: 15 residues. DNA for the CDR3: TGTGCCAGTAGTAACCAGGGGGAAGCTAACTATGGCTACACCTTC. Its translation is CASSNQGEANYGYTF.

This clonotype occurred many times. The V and J genes are TRBV5-6 and TRBJ1-2; a possible D gene is TRBD1 (5 bases). The CDR3 covers 13 residues. Germline CDR1 SGHDT, CDR2 YYEEEE. The V end was cut by 0 bases, the J end by 8 bases, with 11 bases between. This chain's CDR3 is CASSLGGLGGYTF. In nucleotides, the CDR3 is TGTGCCAGCAGCTTGGGGGGCCTCGGAGGCTACACCTTC. Based on the CDR3 plus reference TRBV5-6 and TRBJ1-2, the full variable domain is DAGVTQSPTHLIKTRGQQVTLRCSPKSGHDTVSWYQQALGQGPQFIFQYYEEEERQRGNFPDRFSGHQFPNYSSELNVNALLLGDSALYLCASSLGGLGGYTFGSGTRLTVV.

The V gene is TRBV20-1, the J gene TRBJ2-1, with D possibly being TRBD2 (6 bases). V was cut by 3 bases and J by 7 bases, with 16 bases left in between. The CDR3 spans 14 residues. Per germline, CDR1 DFQATT and CDR2 SNEGSKA (reference sequence). The DNA for the CDR3 is TGCAGTGCTAGTACGGCGGGATGGCGGAATGAGCAGTTCTTC. Translation: CSASTAGWRNEQFF.

This clonotype showed up many times. V gene TRBV7-9 combines with J gene TRBJ2-3; 9 bases match TRBD2. Germline V gene lookup returns CDR1 SEHNR and CDR2 FQNEAQ (reference sequence). J was trimmed by 2 bases and V by 5 bases; bases with no gene match: 5. The CDR3 is 15 amino acids. CDR3 region: CASSSSGGLTDTQYF. CDR3 in DNA: TGTGCCAGCAGCAGTAGCGGGGGCCTCACAGATACGCAGTATTTT. Variable domain in full (rest from reference TRBV7-9 and TRBJ2-3): DTGVSQNPRHKITKRGQNVTFRCDPISEHNRLYWYRQTLGQGPEFLTYFQNEAQLEKSRLLSDRFSAERPKGSFSTLEIQRTEQGDSAMYLCASSSSGGLTDTQYFGPGTRLTVL.

This chain links TRBV20-1 with TRBJ2-1; 8 positions agree with TRBD2. Germline trimming cut 6 bases from V and 8 bases from J; bases unmatched to any gene: 15. Germline CDR1 reads DFQATT; CDR2 reads SNEGSKA (reference sequence). The CDR3 extends over 15 amino acids. The chain's CDR3 is CSARPMTGGPYEQFF. CDR3 coding DNA: TGCAGTGCCAGACCTATGACGGGGGGGCCGTATGAGCAGTTCTTC.

This clonotype came up many times. This chain links TRBV7-8 with TRBJ2-2; weak D call: TRBD2 (6 bases). CDR1 is SGHVS and CDR2 is FQNEAQ in the germline V gene. CDR3 size: 15 residues. Between the trimmed V and J ends, which lost 8 bases and 4 bases, there was a span of 17 bases. The CDR3 loop is CASGGAAQGTGELFF. The CDR3, as DNA: TGTGCCAGCGGCGGGGCGGCTCAGGGCACCGGGGAGCTGTTTTTT.

This chain joins TRBV9 and TRBJ1-1; D may be TRBD1 (6 bases). This CDR3 has 13 residues. V dropped 3 bases and J dropped 2 bases, with 8 bases sitting between them. Germline V gives CDR1 SGDLS, CDR2 YYNGEE. The CDR3 coding sequence is TGTGCCAGCAGCGGGACAGCAAACACTGAAGCTTTCTTT. It yields the protein CASSGTANTEAFF.

This clonotype showed up just a few times. The chain joins TRBV5-1 to TRBJ2-5, with 8 bases identical to TRBD1. This CDR3 region has 15 residues. CDR1 is SGHRS, CDR2 YFSETQ, per germline. V was pared by 4 bases and J by 4 bases, with 9 bases of the junction left unmatched. CDR3 DNA: TGCGCCAGCAGCCTAAGCAGGGGGCCCCCAGAGACCCAGTACTTC. Its protein is CASSLSRGPPETQYF.

The chain combines TRBV7-3 with TRBJ2-5; 11 bases are shared with TRBD2. This CDR3 has 16 amino acids. V shed 5 bases, J shed 4 bases, and the junction held 9 bases outside the gene matches. Per germline, CDR1 SGHTA and CDR2 FQGTGA. The DNA for the CDR3 is TGTGCCAGCAGCCTTAGCGGGGGGGCCCGTGGAGAGACCCAGTACTTC. Protein: CASSLSGGARGETQYF.

At least ten counts were recorded for this clonotype. The V and J genes are TRBV7-9 and TRBJ1-6; no clear D. CDR1 is SEHNR, CDR2 FQNEAQ, per germline (reference sequence). Trimming pared 4 bases from V and 8 bases from J, leaving 15 bases between. This CDR3 comprises 15 residues. The DNA of the CDR3 is TGTGCCAGCAGCTCGCGGATCGGAACCGATTCACCCCTCCACTTT. As protein: CASSSRIGTDSPLHF.

The chain joins TRBV24-1 to TRBJ2-5; D gene unclear. CDR1 and CDR2 (germline): KGHDR, SFDVKD. The CDR3 has 13 amino acids. V was trimmed by 0 bases and J by 5 bases, leaving 6 bases between them. The CDR3 region is CATSDLFQETQYF. Written as DNA, the CDR3 is TGTGCCACCAGTGATTTGTTCCAGGAGACCCAGTACTTC.

In its sample, this clonotype was seen a few times. The chain combines TRBV18 with TRBJ1-5; 7 bases match TRBD1. CDR1 is KGHSH and CDR2 is LQKENI in the germline V gene. The CDR3 is made up of 12 amino acids. Losses at the gene ends were 6 bases for V and 6 bases for J; bases not matched to a gene: 2. CDR3 DNA: TGTGCCAGCTCCGAGGGGGCTCAGCCCCAGCATTTT. Its protein product is CASSEGAQPQHF.

The table lists this clonotype with a few counts. The chain carries TRBV20-1 and TRBJ2-1, with TRBD2 as a possible D gene (5 bases). CDR1 is DFQATT and CDR2 is SNEGSKA in the germline V gene (reference sequence). The CDR3 length is 12 residues. Trimming cost V 1 base and J 10 bases, with 11 bases left between them. DNA of the CDR3: TGCAGTGCTAGAGTGAGGGCTTGGGAGCAGTTCTTC. Its translation: CSARVRAWEQFF.

The chain recombines TRBV27 with TRBJ1-2; 7 bases are shared with TRBD1. Germline CDR1 reads MNHEY; CDR2 reads SMNVEV (reference sequence). V lost 4 bases, J lost 5 bases, and 7 bases stayed unmatched. CDR3 length: 14 residues. The CDR3 DNA sequence: TGTGCCAGCAGTTCAACGGGACAGCAATATGGCTACACCTTC. Its protein product is CASSSTGQQYGYTF.

This clonotype has just a few counts. This rearrangement joins TRBV6-6 to TRBJ2-7; TRBD2 matches at 7 bases. V gave up 8 bases and J gave up 5 bases; unmatched junction bases: 6. CDR3 length: 12 residues. Germline values: CDR1 MNHNY, CDR2 SVGAGI (reference sequence). The CDR3 region is CASGGVRNEQYF. CDR3 coding DNA: TGTGCCAGCGGGGGGGTCCGGAACGAGCAGTACTTC.

This clonotype occurred a few times. The chain carries TRBV3-1 and TRBJ2-7; D not resolved. From germline, CDR1 is LGHDT and CDR2 YNNKEL (reference sequence). Trimming stripped 1 base from V and 6 bases from J, with 7 bases between. This CDR3 spans 12 amino acids. The CDR3 here is CASSQGYGEQYF. The CDR3 nucleotides read TGTGCCAGCAGCCAAGGCTACGGCGAGCAGTACTTC.

The DNA for the CDR3 is TGTGCCAGCAGCTTTCTCGGGGGGGCCGTTGAGGGAGCTTTCTTT. This translates into CASSFLGGAVEGAFF. The rearrangement links TRBV7-2 to TRBJ1-1; weak D call: TRBD1 (6 bases). V was cut by 3 bases and J by 10 bases, with 21 bases left in between. This CDR3 has 15 residues. The germline gives CDR1 SGHTA, CDR2 FQGNSA.

In its sample, this clonotype was seen a few times. This chain joins TRBV4-2 and TRBJ1-4; the D gene is possibly TRBD1 (5 bases). Looked up from germline, CDR1 is LGHNA and CDR2 is YNFKEQ. The CDR3 sequence is 15 residues long. V lost 4 bases and J lost 8, with 17 bases in between. The CDR3 loop is CASSLSWGVREKLFF. The CDR3 coding sequence is TGTGCCAGCAGCCTATCATGGGGCGTAAGGGAAAAACTGTTTTTT.

The sample holds a few counts of this clonotype. The chain combines TRBV13 with TRBJ2-1; TRBD2 agrees at 8 bases. Unmatched junction bases numbered 8, after V lost 5 bases and J lost 5 bases. The CDR3 spans 15 residues. Germline-derived CDR1 and CDR2 are PRHDT and FYEKMQ (reference sequence). This chain's CDR3 is CASSPSGRTDNEQFF. Written as DNA, the CDR3 is TGTGCCAGCAGCCCAAGCGGGAGAACCGACAATGAGCAGTTCTTC.

This clonotype was recorded once. V and J are TRBV27 and TRBJ1-6, with D possibly being TRBD1 (6 bases). This CDR3 region has 17 residues. Trimming shortened V by 0 bases and J by 8 bases, and 17 bases separated the two germline ends. Germline CDR1 is MNHEY and CDR2 is SMNVEV (reference sequence). The CDR3 region has the DNA TGTGCCAGCAGTTTATCCGTCCGGGGGCCAGGGGATTCACCCCTCCACTTT. Residues: CASSLSVRGPGDSPLHF.